This T cell receptor (beta chain) was documented in a study of T cell responses to AZD1222 COVID-19 vaccine (dated by TCRdb to the early 2020s). Regarding the study in general: A total of 230 to 250 trial participants underwent TCR sequencing, of whom roughly 210 had received two doses of AZD1222 and around 25 had received two doses of the MenACWY control vaccine. Trial participants were enrolled by age into subgroups of 18-55, 56-69 and 70-plus years, and 148, 28 and 57 TCR-sequenced participants, respectively, were included in these subgroups.

The intended sense of this specimen's time point label: baseline before first vaccination. The treatment or condition label on this specimen signifies: meningococcal conjugate vaccine given as trial control. Vaccinee samples came from UK trials COV001 and COV002, including a single-blind randomized controlled phase 2/3 trial of AZD1222 (ChAdOx1 nCoV-19) in healthy adults. Trial participant PBMC samples were collected at day 0 and day 28 after the second dose for TCRbeta chain sequencing. Study-wide findings and limitations: The 56-69-year group was small, and its depth increase did not reach significance, likely because of low power. Epitopes outside the regions mutated in the B.1.351 and B.1.1.7 variants were reportedly recognized by nearly half of the unique spike-specific TCRs. The vaccine-associated CD4 TCRs covered the entire spike protein, and the dominant responses fell in regions 160-218 and 743-854. A significant rise in spike-specific TCR breadth and depth was observed after two AZD1222 doses relative to day 0 and relative to MenACWY recipients. Conclusions about previously exposed vaccinees are limited, since just a handful of AZD1222 recipients were seropositive for SARS-CoV-2 at baseline. Participants were mostly white British and included more females than males, and it was suggested by the authors that clonal diversity may have been underestimated. No day 14 peak-response samples were available, so repertoires were characterized only after the peak T cell response.

This clone came up once. Its antigen specificity is not known. No quality values exist for individual bases; no much larger clone is one base distant. The CDR3 regions of human TCRbeta chains were analyzed by immunosequencing. The source study handled its data this way. TCRs in the repertoires were compared against a reference library of SARS-CoV-2-specific TCRs that had been generated with the MIRA antigen-specificity platform. Breadth was defined as the fraction of unique TCRs that were SARS-CoV-2-associated, and depth was defined as the fraction of total T cells that were SARS-CoV-2-associated. Using the MIRA data, every spike-specific TCR was mapped to the spike region that the TCR reacted to and assigned to either a CD4 or a CD8 class. Log10-transformed breadth and depth values were compared by one-way ANOVA with Sidak's multiple comparisons tests. The table comes from immuneACCESS by way of TCRdb, which keeps in-frame sequences with V and J called. Part of the clones is missing from these tables; in studies checked, under half for an unresolved V gene and the rest for unknown reasons. D and trimming come from the DNA, and the V and J calls and clone size come from that table. Within this sample are just under 90,000 clones, with 85% to 90% of them counted one time only. The biggest ten clones account for approximately 10% of the sample.

The specimen comprised peripheral blood, sampled on day 0 of MenACWY control vaccination. The TCR comes from an adult in good health.

The DNA sequence is TGTGCCAGCAGCTGGGCTAGCGGGGTGACAGATACGCAGTATTTT. This yields the protein CASSWASGVTDTQYF. The chain is encoded by TRBV5-4 joined to TRBJ2-3; 9 central bases correspond to TRBD2. The CDR3 goes from the cysteine to the phenylalanine over 15 residues. Solely the CDR3 DNA is kept, with 45 bases framed from the first base. From V the trimming removes 3 bases and from J it removes 3 bases, while the gene matches leave 5 bases of the junction unaccounted for. Based on the germline V gene (reference sequence), the CDR1 and CDR2 sequences are SGHNT and YYREEE. Outside the CDR3, residues come from the reference TRBV5-4 and TRBJ2-3 proteins, so the full variable domain is: ETGVTQSPTHLIKTRGQQVTLRCSSQSGHNTVSWYQQALGQGPQFIFQYYREEENGRGNFPPRFSGLQFPNYSSELNVNALELDDSALYLCASSWASGVTDTQYFGPGTRLTVL.